This is a list of T cell receptor beta chains from one sample in a study of TIL therapy for anti-PD-1-resistant metastatic lung cancer. Some clones are missing from TCRdb's copy, which holds only in-frame ones; the method was immunoSEQ multiplex PCR. The sample records tens of thousands of clones, around 79% being singletons. Sequencing used blood, obtained at baseline. These receptors originate from a person aged 25 to 79 with non-small cell lung cancer. CDR3s include the opening cysteine and the closing phenylalanine or tryptophan. The order of the fields is D gene, J gene, V gene, clone size, CDR3 DNA, CDR3 protein. The D gene is left open where the match is weak. Only part of the rows carry a size: once, few, many, or a class if the clone is expanded.

-,TRBJ2-2,TRBV19,-,TGTGCCAGTAGTATCGCGACTCTGGGGGCCGGGGAGCTGTTTTTT,CASSIATLGAGELFF
-,TRBJ1-3,TRBV29-1,-,TGCAGCGTTGAAGTCTGGGACAACTCTGGAAACACCATATATTTT,CSVEVWDNSGNTIYF
-,TRBJ1-2,TRBV28,-,TGTGCCAGCAGTTCGACCCAACATGGCTACACCTTC,CASSSTQHGYTF
TRBD1,TRBJ1-5,TRBV5-1,-,TGCGCCAGCAGCTTGGGGAACAGGGGGGATCAGCCCCAGCATTTT,CASSLGNRGDQPQHF
-,TRBJ1-4,TRBV2,-,TGTGCCAGCAATAATCAGGGTGCCAATGAAAAACTGTTTTTT,CASNNQGANEKLFF
TRBD1,TRBJ1-1,TRBV6-6,few,TGTGCCAGCCGCAGAGGACAGGGGGCCTTTGAAGCTTTCTTT,CASRRGQGAFEAFF
-,TRBJ2-3,TRBV28,-,TGTGCCACCCGACGGGTGGATACGCAGTATTTT,CATRRVDTQYF
-,TRBJ2-2,TRBV11-2,-,TGTGCCAGCAGGACAACAGGGTACACCGGGGAGCTGTTTTTT,CASRTTGYTGELFF
-,TRBJ1-6,TRBV21-1,-,TGTGCCAGCAGCAAAGAAACGGAGGTGAGGGAATCACCCCTCCACTTT,CASSKETEVRESPLHF
TRBD1,TRBJ1-4,TRBV30,-,TGTGCCTGGAGTGCGAGACAGGGGGCCTATGAAAAACTGTTTTTT,CAWSARQGAYEKLFF
TRBD1,TRBJ2-1,TRBV29-1,-,TGCAGCGTTGAAGGCGGACAGGGAGTGAAGCAGTTCTTC,CSVEGGQGVKQFF
-,TRBJ2-7,TRBV11-2,-,TGTGCCAGCAGCATGAACTACGAGCAGTACTTC,CASSMNYEQYF
TRBD2,TRBJ2-2,TRBV4-1,-,TGCGCCAGCAGCCAAGGGGGACTAGCGGGGGGGGGCAGGGAGCTGTTTTTT,CASSQGGLAGGGRELFF
-,TRBJ1-4,TRBV7-3,-,TGTGCCAGCAGCCTCGCCAGGCTAGCAACTAATGAAAAACTGTTTTTT,CASSLARLATNEKLFF
-,TRBJ2-7,TRBV6-5,-,TGTGCCAGCAGGAGAGGGTTAGCGGAACCCTACGAGCAGTACTTC,CASRRGLAEPYEQYF